This T cell receptor (beta chain) was captured by sequencing in a study of cytotoxic CD8 clonotypes in ibrutinib-treated CLL. Study in general: Responses: roughly 25 partial, 2 complete; after median approximately 70 months, around 14 stayed remitted, roughly 12 progressed. Study-wide results and caveats: Clonality went up at ibrutinib response and then declined back toward baseline at progression.

Trimming stripped 8 bases from V and 0 bases from J, with 10 bases between. CDR1 SNHLY and CDR2 FYNNEI come from the germline V gene. This CDR3 spans 14 amino acids. As concerns this clone: Its matching antigen is unknown.

Clones were sequenced by immunoSEQ multiplex PCR, and TCRdb holds only the in-frame ones, with some missing. The sample lists roughly 45,000 clones; just over 65% were seen once. This clonotype was obtained from a human donor with chronic lymphocytic leukemia. The V gene is TRBV2, the J gene TRBJ2-2, with D hard to call. Sequenced material: PBMCs, taken after 24 months of ibrutinib treatment. CDR3 nucleotide sequence: TGTGCCAGCCGAAGCGAGTCGAACACCGGGGAGCTGTTTTTT. Its protein is CASRSESNTGELFF.